This is a list of T cell receptor beta chains from one sample in a study of T cells in Graves' hyperthyroidism and ophthalmopathy. TCRdb re-derived calls from the multiplex PCR reads in MiXCR, one entry per CDR3 protein. The sample holds 370,000 or so distinct CDR3 sequences; 25% are singletons and the top ten take more than 60%. Sample: blood. These receptors were collected from a man between 45 and 60 years old with Graves' hyperthyroidism. Each CDR3 is given with its conserved first and last residue. The order of the fields is J gene, clone size, D gene, V gene, CDR3 protein, CDR3 DNA. D genes are given only for firm matches. Not all rows give a size; the values are once, few, many and, for expanded clones, a class.

j_gene: TRBJ2-7; abundance: many; d_gene: TRBD2; v_gene: TRBV7-2; CDR3aa: CASSRGLAYEQYF; CDR3nt: TGTGCCAGCAGTCGGGGACTAGCCTACGAGCAGTACTTC
j_gene: TRBJ2-3; abundance: few; d_gene: NA; v_gene: TRBV20-1; CDR3aa: CSASDPSTDTQYF; CDR3nt: TGCAGTGCTAGCGATCCTAGCACAGATACGCAGTATTTT
j_gene: TRBJ2-1; abundance: few; d_gene: NA; v_gene: TRBV6-1; CDR3aa: CASSEVELHNHEQFF; CDR3nt: TGTGCCAGCAGTGAAGTAGAGTTACACAACCATGAGCAGTTCTTC
j_gene: TRBJ1-1; abundance: NA; d_gene: NA; v_gene: TRBV2; CDR3aa: CASKLDGNTEAFF; CDR3nt: TGTGCCAGCAAACTCGACGGGAACACTGAAGCTTTCTTT
j_gene: TRBJ1-1; abundance: NA; d_gene: NA; v_gene: TRBV20-1; CDR3aa: CSARETGRMYTEAFF; CDR3nt: TGCAGTGCTAGAGAAACAGGACGGATGTACACTGAAGCTTTCTTT
j_gene: TRBJ2-1; abundance: NA; d_gene: NA; v_gene: TRBV12-3/TRBV12-4; CDR3aa: CASSPPAREQFF; CDR3nt: TGTGCCAGCAGTCCCCCTGCCCGGGAGCAGTTCTTC
j_gene: TRBJ2-1; abundance: once; d_gene: TRBD2; v_gene: TRBV28; CDR3aa: CASNKRLAGAYNEQFF; CDR3nt: TGTGCCAGCAACAAACGACTAGCGGGAGCCTACAATGAGCAGTTCTTC
j_gene: TRBJ2-7; abundance: NA; d_gene: TRBD1; v_gene: TRBV5-6; CDR3aa: CASSLGRTGRSYERQYF; CDR3nt: TGTGCCAGCAGCTTAGGAAGGACAGGACGATCCTACGAGCGGCAGTACTTC
j_gene: TRBJ2-1; abundance: few; d_gene: TRBD2; v_gene: TRBV19; CDR3aa: CASSVAGGNYNEQFF; CDR3nt: TGTGCCAGTAGTGTAGCGGGAGGGAACTACAATGAGCAGTTCTTC
j_gene: TRBJ2-5; abundance: NA; d_gene: NA; v_gene: TRBV25-1; CDR3aa: CASSDSRRVGETQYF; CDR3nt: TGTGCCAGCAGTGACTCCCGGCGGGTCGGGGAGACCCAGTACTTC
j_gene: TRBJ1-3; abundance: NA; d_gene: TRBD1; v_gene: TRBV6-5; CDR3aa: CASRSSGTGASGNTIYF; CDR3nt: TGTGCCAGCAGGTCCTCCGGGACAGGGGCTTCGGGAAACACCATATATTTT
j_gene: TRBJ2-1; abundance: few; d_gene: TRBD1; v_gene: TRBV24-1; CDR3aa: CATSDAGTDIVSEQFF; CDR3nt: TGTGCCACCAGTGACGCCGGGACAGACATCGTTAGTGAGCAGTTCTTC
j_gene: TRBJ2-7; abundance: few; d_gene: NA; v_gene: TRBV5-5; CDR3aa: CASSFRVLAVEQYF; CDR3nt: TGTGCCAGCAGCTTTCGGGTTTTGGCGGTCGAGCAGTACTTC
j_gene: TRBJ2-1; abundance: few; d_gene: NA; v_gene: TRBV20-1; CDR3aa: CSAREGGHNEQFF; CDR3nt: TGCAGTGCTAGAGAGGGCGGTCACAATGAGCAGTTCTTC
j_gene: TRBJ2-7; abundance: NA; d_gene: NA; v_gene: TRBV20-1; CDR3aa: CSARGAAIGEQYF; CDR3nt: TGCAGTGCTAGAGGGGCGGCAATAGGCGAGCAGTACTTC
j_gene: TRBJ2-7; abundance: few; d_gene: TRBD2; v_gene: TRBV4-2; CDR3aa: CASSRGVAGLSYEQYF; CDR3nt: TGTGCCAGCAGCCGCGGGGTAGCGGGCCTCTCCTACGAGCAGTACTTC
j_gene: TRBJ2-7; abundance: many; d_gene: NA; v_gene: TRBV11-2; CDR3aa: CASSFGRGNIYEQYF; CDR3nt: TGTGCCAGCAGCTTCGGAAGGGGCAATATCTACGAGCAGTACTTC
j_gene: TRBJ2-1; abundance: few; d_gene: NA; v_gene: TRBV5-1; CDR3aa: CASTWTVSYNEQFF; CDR3nt: TGCGCCAGCACCTGGACAGTCAGCTACAATGAGCAGTTCTTC
j_gene: TRBJ2-5; abundance: few; d_gene: NA; v_gene: TRBV6-2/TRBV6-3; CDR3aa: CASRRGASVETQYF; CDR3nt: TGTGCCAGCAGGAGGGGGGCTAGCGTGGAGACCCAGTACTTC
j_gene: TRBJ1-3; abundance: few; d_gene: NA; v_gene: TRBV7-3; CDR3aa: CASSYSGTRSPIYF; CDR3nt: TGTGCCAGCAGTTACTCCGGGACTCGGAGCCCCATATATTTT
j_gene: TRBJ2-1; abundance: NA; d_gene: TRBD2; v_gene: TRBV7-9; CDR3aa: CASSLSGGDKQFF; CDR3nt: TGTGCCAGCAGCTTATCGGGGGGGGACAAGCAGTTCTTC
j_gene: TRBJ2-4; abundance: few; d_gene: TRBD2; v_gene: TRBV28; CDR3aa: CASSPGTSKNIQYF; CDR3nt: TGTGCCAGCAGCCCCGGGACTAGTAAAAACATTCAGTACTTC
j_gene: TRBJ2-5; abundance: many; d_gene: NA; v_gene: TRBV20-1; CDR3aa: CSAGDRREGWYGETQYF; CDR3nt: TGCAGTGCTGGGGACAGGCGGGAGGGTTGGTACGGAGAGACCCAGTACTTC
j_gene: TRBJ2-6; abundance: few; d_gene: NA; v_gene: TRBV7-9; CDR3aa: CASSSDSSGANVLTF; CDR3nt: TGTGCCAGCAGTTCAGACTCTTCTGGGGCCAACGTCCTGACTTTC
j_gene: TRBJ2-7; abundance: many; d_gene: NA; v_gene: TRBV6-6; CDR3aa: CASSYGAEQYF; CDR3nt: TGTGCCAGCAGTTACGGGGCGGAGCAGTACTTC
j_gene: TRBJ2-3; abundance: many; d_gene: TRBD1; v_gene: TRBV12-3/TRBV12-4; CDR3aa: CASSLTAGQGTDTQYF; CDR3nt: TGTGCCAGCAGTTTGACCGCGGGACAGGGCACAGATACGCAGTATTTT
j_gene: TRBJ2-3; abundance: NA; d_gene: NA; v_gene: TRBV11-3; CDR3aa: CASSSRGGGTDTQYF; CDR3nt: TGTGCCAGCAGCTCCAGGGGGGGTGGCACAGATACGCAGTATTTT
j_gene: TRBJ2-1; abundance: many; d_gene: NA; v_gene: TRBV11-3; CDR3aa: CASSLFAPGGASYNEQFF; CDR3nt: TGTGCCAGCAGCTTATTCGCCCCTGGTGGGGCCTCCTACAATGAGCAGTTCTTC
j_gene: TRBJ2-2; abundance: few; d_gene: NA; v_gene: TRBV14; CDR3aa: CASSQGDHSSGELFF; CDR3nt: TGTGCCAGCAGCCAAGGGGACCACTCCTCCGGGGAGCTGTTTTTT
j_gene: TRBJ1-1; abundance: many; d_gene: NA; v_gene: TRBV6-6; CDR3aa: CASSYSGRNTEAFF; CDR3nt: TGTGCCAGCAGTTATTCGGGACGGAACACTGAAGCTTTCTTT
j_gene: TRBJ2-1; abundance: NA; d_gene: NA; v_gene: TRBV28; CDR3aa: CASSLSRWANEQFF; CDR3nt: TGTGCCAGCAGTTTATCCCGGTGGGCCAATGAGCAGTTCTTC
j_gene: TRBJ2-1; abundance: few; d_gene: TRBD2; v_gene: TRBV24-1; CDR3aa: CATQGLAGVDYNEQFF; CDR3nt: TGTGCCACCCAGGGACTAGCGGGGGTTGACTACAATGAGCAGTTCTTC
j_gene: TRBJ2-7; abundance: NA; d_gene: TRBD1; v_gene: TRBV7-9; CDR3aa: CASSLAGRTGGDYEQYF; CDR3nt: TGTGCCAGCAGCTTAGCTGGGAGGACAGGGGGCGATTACGAGCAGTACTTC
j_gene: TRBJ2-2; abundance: few; d_gene: NA; v_gene: TRBV12-3/TRBV12-4; CDR3aa: CASSLVGFIGELFF; CDR3nt: TGTGCCAGCAGTTTAGTAGGGTTTATCGGGGAGCTGTTTTTT
j_gene: TRBJ2-1; abundance: NA; d_gene: TRBD2; v_gene: TRBV20-1; CDR3aa: CSARVALAGALEQFF; CDR3nt: TGCAGTGCTAGAGTGGCCCTAGCGGGAGCTCTTGAGCAGTTCTTC
j_gene: TRBJ1-2; abundance: NA; d_gene: NA; v_gene: TRBV27; CDR3aa: CASSLLPGSPLYYGYTF; CDR3nt: TGTGCCAGCAGTTTATTGCCTGGGAGTCCCCTCTACTATGGCTACACCTTC
j_gene: TRBJ2-1; abundance: once; d_gene: TRBD1; v_gene: TRBV29-1; CDR3aa: CSVVAQGAGNEQFF; CDR3nt: TGCAGCGTTGTAGCACAGGGGGCTGGTAATGAGCAGTTCTTC
j_gene: TRBJ2-3; abundance: few; d_gene: NA; v_gene: TRBV27; CDR3aa: CASSLNGASTDTQYF; CDR3nt: TGTGCCAGCAGTTTAAATGGAGCCAGCACAGATACGCAGTATTTT
j_gene: TRBJ2-1; abundance: many; d_gene: TRBD1; v_gene: TRBV2; CDR3aa: CASSDLDRSVTMNTEQFF; CDR3nt: TGTGCCAGCAGTGATTTGGACAGGTCGGTTACAATGAATACTGAGCAGTTCTTC
j_gene: TRBJ2-1; abundance: many; d_gene: NA; v_gene: TRBV27; CDR3aa: CASRTQGSSYNEQFF; CDR3nt: TGTGCCAGCAGAACCCAGGGGAGCTCCTACAATGAGCAGTTCTTC
j_gene: TRBJ2-1; abundance: few; d_gene: TRBD2; v_gene: TRBV7-2; CDR3aa: CASRPPSGPLYNEQFF; CDR3nt: TGTGCCAGCAGACCTCCTAGCGGCCCCCTCTACAATGAGCAGTTCTTC
j_gene: TRBJ2-7; abundance: NA; d_gene: TRBD2; v_gene: TRBV20-1; CDR3aa: CSASLAGGPGEQYF; CDR3nt: TGCAGTGCCTCCCTAGCGGGAGGGCCGGGGGAGCAGTACTTC
j_gene: TRBJ2-1; abundance: few; d_gene: NA; v_gene: TRBV2; CDR3aa: CASTPPVNEQFF; CDR3nt: TGTGCCAGCACTCCCCCTGTTAATGAGCAGTTCTTC
j_gene: TRBJ2-1; abundance: few; d_gene: NA; v_gene: TRBV19; CDR3aa: CASSSSGLAYNEQFF; CDR3nt: TGTGCCAGTAGTAGTTCTGGACTTGCCTACAATGAGCAGTTCTTC
j_gene: TRBJ2-7; abundance: NA; d_gene: TRBD2; v_gene: TRBV6-5; CDR3aa: CASSYSGGITYEQYF; CDR3nt: TGTGCCAGCAGTTACTCGGGGGGGATCACCTACGAGCAGTACTTC
j_gene: TRBJ1-4; abundance: NA; d_gene: NA; v_gene: TRBV6-1; CDR3aa: CASSERDPRGEKLFF; CDR3nt: TGTGCCAGCAGTGAACGGGACCCCCGTGGCGAAAAACTGTTTTTT
j_gene: TRBJ2-1; abundance: few; d_gene: TRBD2; v_gene: TRBV5-4; CDR3aa: CASSSPSSGKFGHEQFF; CDR3nt: TGTGCCAGCAGCTCGCCCTCGAGCGGGAAATTTGGCCATGAGCAGTTCTTC
j_gene: TRBJ1-6; abundance: NA; d_gene: NA; v_gene: TRBV6-1; CDR3aa: CASSLSPHNSPLHF; CDR3nt: TGTGCCAGCAGTCTCTCTCCCCATAATTCACCCCTCCACTTT